This T cell receptor beta chain was sequenced during a study of blood T cells in healthy people across ages. A J-beta primer mix and a sample-barcoded 5' primer were used in a second PCR of about 7 to 12 cycles. TCRdb recomputed calls from the 5' RACE reads with MiXCR, one row per CDR3 protein. Among 650,000 to 1,000,000 distinct CDR3 sequences listed, roughly 40% were seen once. With V trimmed by 0 bases and J by 2 bases, 6 bases remained unmatched. This CDR3 comprises 17 residues. Germline V gene lookup returns CDR1 SGHDT and CDR2 YYEEEE. This clonotype was counted between two and nine times. Its antigen is undetermined. Notes on the study in general: Fewer expanded clones and more diversity marked long-lived versus aged donors. PBMCs went unsorted, and a conclusive naive versus antigen-experienced comparison was therefore prevented. CMV infection status of these donors was not known.

Each donor was a healthy Caucasian individual from Russia, aged roughly 6 to 90. The receptor was isolated from a man aged 18 to 30 in good health. The chain joins TRBV5-6 to TRBJ2-1, with TRBD2 identical over 9 bases. Sample: blood. The CDR3, as DNA: TGTGCCAGCAGCTTGGTTCTAGCGGGGCCAGCCTACAATGAGCAGTTCTTC. As protein: CASSLVLAGPAYNEQFF.